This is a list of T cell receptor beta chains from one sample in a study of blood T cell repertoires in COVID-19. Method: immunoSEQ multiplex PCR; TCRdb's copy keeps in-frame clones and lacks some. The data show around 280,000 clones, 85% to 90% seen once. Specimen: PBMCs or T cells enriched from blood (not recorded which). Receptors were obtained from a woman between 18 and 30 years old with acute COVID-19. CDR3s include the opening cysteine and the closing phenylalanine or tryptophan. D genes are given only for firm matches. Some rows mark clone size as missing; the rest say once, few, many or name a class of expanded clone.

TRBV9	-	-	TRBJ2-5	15	CASSVAAGLGETQYF	TGTGCCAGCAGCGTAGCGGCAGGTTTAGGAGAGACCCAGTACTTC
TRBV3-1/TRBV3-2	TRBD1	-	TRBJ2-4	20	CASSQGGWDRVEIAKNIQYF	TGTGCCAGCAGTCAAGGGGGTTGGGACAGGGTCGAAATAGCCAAAAACATTCAGTACTTC
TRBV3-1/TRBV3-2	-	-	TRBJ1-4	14	CASSQRGTNEKLFF	TGTGCCAGCAGCCAAAGGGGAACTAATGAAAAACTGTTTTTT
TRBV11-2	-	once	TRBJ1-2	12	CASSSGSRGYTF	TGTGCCAGCAGTTCCGGGTCGCGGGGCTACACCTTC
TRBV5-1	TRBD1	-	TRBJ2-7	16	CASSLEWGQGPYEQYF	TGCGCCAGCAGCTTGGAGTGGGGACAGGGGCCCTACGAGCAGTACTTC
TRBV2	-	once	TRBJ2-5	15	CASNKQGAVGETQYF	TGTGCCAGCAATAAACAGGGTGCAGTGGGAGAGACCCAGTACTTC
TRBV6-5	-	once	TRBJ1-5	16	CASSYAGQLVDQPQHF	TGTGCCAGCAGTTACGCAGGACAGTTGGTGGATCAGCCCCAGCATTTT
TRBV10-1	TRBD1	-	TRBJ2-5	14	CASSRQGAGETQYF	TGCGCCAGCAGTAGACAGGGGGCCGGGGAGACCCAGTACTTC
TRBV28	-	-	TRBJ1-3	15	CASRPQDSSGNTIYF	TGTGCCAGCAGGCCGCAGGACAGCTCTGGAAACACCATATATTTT
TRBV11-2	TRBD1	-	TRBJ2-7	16	CASSLNLQGGGYEQYF	TGTGCCAGCAGCTTAAATCTACAGGGGGGAGGTTACGAGCAGTACTTC
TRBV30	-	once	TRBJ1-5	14	CAWSVPGRYQPQHF	TGTGCCTGGAGTGTACCGGGGAGATATCAGCCCCAGCATTTT
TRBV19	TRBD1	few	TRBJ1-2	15	CASSRKDRSNYGYTF	TGTGCCAGTAGTAGGAAGGACAGGTCTAACTATGGCTACACCTTC
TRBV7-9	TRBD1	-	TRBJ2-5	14	CASSLGDREETQYF	TGTGCCAGCAGCTTAGGTGACAGGGAAGAGACCCAGTACTTC
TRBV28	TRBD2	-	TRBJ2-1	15	CASEAETSGYNEQFF	TGTGCCAGCGAGGCTGAGACTAGCGGTTACAATGAGCAGTTCTTC
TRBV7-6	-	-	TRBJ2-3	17	CASSLSTGWASEDTQYF	TGTGCCAGCAGCTTATCCACCGGTTGGGCTAGCGAAGATACGCAGTATTTT
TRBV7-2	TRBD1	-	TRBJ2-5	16	CASSLVGVGQQETQYF	TGTGCCAGCAGCTTAGTTGGCGTGGGACAGCAAGAGACCCAGTACTTC
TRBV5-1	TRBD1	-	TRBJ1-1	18	CASSQTGVGNSRNTEAFF	TGCGCCAGCAGCCAGACAGGGGTTGGTAATTCGCGGAACACTGAAGCTTTCTTT
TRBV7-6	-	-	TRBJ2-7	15	CASSLGSGTSYEQYF	TGTGCCAGCAGCTTAGGGTCCGGGACAAGTTACGAGCAGTACTTC
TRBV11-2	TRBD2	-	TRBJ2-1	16	CASSRGGAGAYNEQFF	TGTGCCAGCAGCCGTGGGGGAGCGGGAGCATACAATGAGCAGTTCTTC
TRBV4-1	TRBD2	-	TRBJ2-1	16	CASSQTSGRARDEQFF	TGCGCCAGCAGCCAGACTAGCGGGAGGGCCAGGGATGAGCAGTTCTTC
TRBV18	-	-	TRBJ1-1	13	CASSPGGLAEAFF	TGTGCCAGCTCACCGGGGGGGCTTGCTGAAGCTTTCTTT
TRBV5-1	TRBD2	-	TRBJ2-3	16	CASSLNPAGNTDTQYF	TGCGCCAGCAGCTTGAATCCAGCGGGAAACACAGATACGCAGTATTTT
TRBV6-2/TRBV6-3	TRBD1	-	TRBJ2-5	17	CASSYPRDRPREETQYF	TGTGCCAGCAGTTACCCCCGGGACAGACCGAGGGAAGAGACCCAGTACTTC
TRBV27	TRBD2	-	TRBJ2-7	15	CASKPGAGRFYEQYF	TGTGCCAGCAAACCAGGAGCGGGAAGATTTTACGAGCAGTACTTC
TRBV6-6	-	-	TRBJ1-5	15	CASSSQKGGNQPQHF	TGTGCCAGCAGCTCACAAAAAGGGGGCAATCAGCCCCAGCATTTT
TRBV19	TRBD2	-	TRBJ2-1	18	CASIPAGLNREVPDEQFF	TGTGCCAGTATACCGGCAGGTCTAAATCGGGAGGTACCGGATGAGCAGTTCTTC
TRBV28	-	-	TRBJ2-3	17	CASSFPLTGTSTDTQYF	TGTGCCAGCAGTTTCCCATTGACTGGTACTAGCACAGATACGCAGTATTTT
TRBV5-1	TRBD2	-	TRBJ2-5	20	CASSLGGLAGGPLSSETQYF	TGCGCCAGCAGCTTGGGTGGACTAGCGGGAGGGCCCCTAAGCTCGGAGACCCAGTACTTC
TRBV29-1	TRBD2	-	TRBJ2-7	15	CSVALGLQRPYEQYF	TGCAGCGTTGCCCTGGGACTACAGCGCCCCTACGAGCAGTACTTC
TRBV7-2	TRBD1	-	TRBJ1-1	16	CASSSTNVRGTPEAFF	TGTGCCAGCAGCTCAACAAACGTCAGGGGGACGCCTGAAGCTTTCTTT
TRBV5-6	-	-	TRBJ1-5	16	CASSLGGPLSNQPQHF	TGTGCCAGCAGCTTAGGGGGTCCTCTAAGCAATCAGCCCCAGCATTTT
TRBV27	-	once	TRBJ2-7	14	CASSLSGSVHEQYF	TGTGCCAGCAGTTTAAGTGGGAGCGTCCACGAGCAGTACTTC
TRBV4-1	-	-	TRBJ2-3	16	CASSQVIGAGTDTQYF	TGCGCCAGCAGCCAAGTAATCGGAGCGGGCACGGATACGCAGTATTTT
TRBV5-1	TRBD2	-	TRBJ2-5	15	CASSHSGGAEETQYF	TGCGCCAGCAGCCACTCCGGGGGGGCGGAAGAGACCCAGTACTTC
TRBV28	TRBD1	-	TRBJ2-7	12	CASRQGVREQYF	TGTGCCAGCAGACAGGGGGTCCGCGAGCAGTACTTC
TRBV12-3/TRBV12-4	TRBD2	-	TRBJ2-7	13	CASSLREGYEQYF	TGTGCCAGCAGTTTACGGGAGGGCTACGAGCAGTACTTC
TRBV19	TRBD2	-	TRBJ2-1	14	CATGAGRSYNEQFF	TGTGCCACCGGAGCGGGAAGGTCCTACAATGAGCAGTTCTTC
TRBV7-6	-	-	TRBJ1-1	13	CASSLREGTEAFF	TGTGCCAGCAGCTTGCGGGAGGGCACTGAAGCTTTCTTT
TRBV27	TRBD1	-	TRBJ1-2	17	CASSSGQAATLNYGYTF	TGTGCCAGCAGTTCGGGACAGGCGGCCACTCTTAACTATGGCTACACCTTC
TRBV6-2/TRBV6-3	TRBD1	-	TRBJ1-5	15	CASSYLGQGGQPQHF	TGTGCCAGCAGTTATCTCGGACAGGGAGGCCAGCCCCAGCATTTT